This T cell receptor beta chain was retrieved from a study of Ad26.COV2.S vaccination and SARS-CoV-2 variants. For the study at large: The study gave Ad26.COV2.S intramuscularly, once or twice 56 days apart.

General study points: Participants given vaccine showed non-spike TCR breadth similar to that of placebo recipients.

Treatment meaning: about 20 received Ad26.COV2.S at low or high dose, single or two shots; roughly 5 received placebo; per-sample allocation not given. Sample collection was performed on day 63 after the first vaccine or placebo injection. The sample came from a Boston adult aged 18-55 years. Of note for this clone: Antigen: not known.

Germline CDR1 reads LGHDT; CDR2 reads YNNKEL (reference sequence). V lost 2 bases and J 3 bases, leaving 8 bases between the germline ends. This CDR3 spans 15 amino acids. Method: immunoSEQ multiplex PCR; TCRdb's copy keeps in-frame clones and lacks some. The sample has almost 400,000 clones, around 89% seen once. The chain couples TRBV3-1 (or the pseudogene TRBV3-2) to TRBJ2-6; perhaps TRBD1 as D (5 bases). Sequenced here: peripheral blood, sampled in a trial of Ad26.COV2.S vaccine versus placebo. This sequence originates from a person between 18 and 60 years old who received the Ad26.COV2.S COVID-19 vaccine or a placebo. The CDR3 nucleotides read TGTGCCAGCAGCCAACAGGGCTATGGGGCCAACGTCCTGACTTTC. Residues: CASSQQGYGANVLTF.